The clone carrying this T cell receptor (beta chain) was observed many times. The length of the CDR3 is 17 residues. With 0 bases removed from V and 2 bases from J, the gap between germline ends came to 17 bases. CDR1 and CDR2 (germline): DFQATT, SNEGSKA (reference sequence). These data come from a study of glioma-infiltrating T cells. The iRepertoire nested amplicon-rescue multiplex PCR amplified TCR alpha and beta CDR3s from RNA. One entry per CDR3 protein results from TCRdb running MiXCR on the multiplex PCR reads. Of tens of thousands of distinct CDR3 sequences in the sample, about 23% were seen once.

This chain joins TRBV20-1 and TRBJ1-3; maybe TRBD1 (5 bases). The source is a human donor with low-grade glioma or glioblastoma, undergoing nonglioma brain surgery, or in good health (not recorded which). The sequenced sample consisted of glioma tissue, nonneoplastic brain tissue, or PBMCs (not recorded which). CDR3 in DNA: TGCAGTGCTAGAGACGACCGGGGCAGAACGGCTGGAAACACCATATATTTT. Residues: CSARDDRGRTAGNTIYF.